This T cell receptor beta chain is drawn from a study of blood T cell repertoires in COVID-19. Study-wide context: PBMCs, B-cell-depleted T cells, or T cells were the source of the cDNA or gDNA that made up the material.

This clone was detected only once. J gave up 2 bases and V 1 base, and 9 bases lay outside the gene matches. CDR1 is LGHNA and CDR2 is YSLEER in the germline V gene. The length of the CDR3 is 17 residues. TCRdb keeps only in-frame clones here, not all; method: immunoSEQ multiplex PCR. The data show approximately 100,000 clones, over 70% seen once. V and J are TRBV4-3 and TRBJ2-5; TRBD2 matches at 8 bases. Sequencing was done on a sample of peripheral blood. This clonotype was sampled from a woman aged 80 or over with acute or convalescent COVID-19. The CDR3 coding sequence is TGCGCCAGCAGCCAAGGTGGAACGGGGGGGCTTCAAGAGACCCAGTACTTC. It specifies CASSQGGTGGLQETQYF.